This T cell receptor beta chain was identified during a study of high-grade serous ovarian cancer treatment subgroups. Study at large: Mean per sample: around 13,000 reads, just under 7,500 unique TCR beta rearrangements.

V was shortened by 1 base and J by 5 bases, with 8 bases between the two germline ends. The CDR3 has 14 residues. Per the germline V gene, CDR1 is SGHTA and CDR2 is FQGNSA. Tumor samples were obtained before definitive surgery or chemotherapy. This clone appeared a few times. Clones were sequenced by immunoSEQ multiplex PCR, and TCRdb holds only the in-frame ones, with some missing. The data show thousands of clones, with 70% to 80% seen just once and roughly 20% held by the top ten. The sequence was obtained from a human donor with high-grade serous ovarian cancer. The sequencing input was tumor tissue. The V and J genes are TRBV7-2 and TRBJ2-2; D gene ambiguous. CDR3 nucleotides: TGTGCCAGCAGCTTAGAAGGCTTTACCGGGGAGCTGTTTTTT. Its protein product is CASSLEGFTGELFF.